The 32 T cell receptor beta chains reported below all come from one sample, sequenced in a study of long-term antiretroviral therapy in people with HIV (dated 2022 in TCRdb). The immunoSEQ hsTCRB v3.0 assay was used at survey level resolution to sequence the TRB variable region. Here the immuneACCESS table is served through TCRdb, limited to in-frame sequences with V and J called. Missing clones are a known gap in these copies; in checked studies unresolved V genes cover under half, and the rest lacks a known reason. This sample lists about 12,000 clones; 75% to 85% were detected once. The ten largest clones take up under 20% of the sample. Material: unsorted PBMCs, obtained 3.4 years after starting antiretroviral therapy. The receptors were sampled from a middle-aged man with HIV.

The genes are TRBV15 and TRBJ2-1, with TRBD2 identical over 10 bases. Germline V gives CDR1 LNHNV, CDR2 YYDKDF (reference sequence). J was trimmed by 7 bases and V by 2 bases; bases with no gene match: 5. The CDR3 runs 15 residues. CDR3 amino acids: CATSRRLAGANEQFF. Written as DNA, the CDR3 is TGTGCCACCAGCAGACGTCTAGCGGGAGCGAATGAGCAGTTCTTC.

This chain joins TRBV29-1 and TRBJ1-1; D call uncertain. The CDR3 is 13 amino acids. In germline, CDR1 is SQVTM, CDR2 ANQGSEA. V lost 6 bases, J lost 8 bases, and 19 bases lay in between. The CDR3 sequence is CSVPREMSREAFF. CDR3 in DNA: TGCAGCGTGCCCCGCGAGATGAGTAGGGAAGCTTTCTTT.

This rearrangement joins TRBV19 to TRBJ1-5; tentatively, D is TRBD1 (5 bases). Looked up from germline, CDR1 is LNHDA and CDR2 is SQIVND (reference sequence). Trimming removed 3 bases at V and 5 bases at J, with 11 bases between. This CDR3 comprises 14 residues. DNA of the CDR3: TGTGCCAGTAGTATCTGGGACGGCGATCAGCCCCAGCATTTT. It codes for CASSIWDGDQPQHF.

This clone was seen just once. The gene calls are TRBV9 and TRBJ1-2, with D tentatively TRBD1 (5 bases). The CDR3 has 13 residues. V was clipped by 4 bases and J by 8 bases, with 15 bases between them. Germline V gene data show CDR1 as SGDLS and CDR2 as YYNGEE. In DNA, the CDR3 is TGTGCCAGCAGCCTTGGGGCGCGCGGAGGCTACACCTTC. Translated: CASSLGARGGYTF.

Written as DNA, the CDR3 is TGTGCCAGCAGTGTTGAAGGACAGGGGATTAGTCAGCCCCAGCATTTT. The encoded protein is CASSVEGQGISQPQHF. This chain links TRBV2 with TRBJ1-5, with 9 nucleotides matching TRBD1. Germline loops: CDR1 SNHLY, CDR2 FYNNEI. J gave up 6 bases and V 4 bases, and 10 bases lay outside the gene matches. CDR3 length equals 16 residues. Looking up the rest from reference TRBV2 and TRBJ1-5 gives the full variable domain: EPEVTQTPSHQVTQMGQEVILRCVPISNHLYFYWYRQILGQKVEFLVSFYNNEISEKSEIFDDQFSVERPDGSNFTLKIRSTKLEDSAMYFCASSVEGQGISQPQHFGDGTRLSIL.

The rearrangement links TRBV18 to TRBJ2-7, with D possibly being TRBD1 or TRBD2 (7 bases each). Germline V gene data show CDR1 as KGHSH and CDR2 as LQKENI. V lost 6 bases, J lost 2 bases, and 17 bases lay in between. CDR3 length: 15 amino acids. CDR3 region: CASSGGGTGAYEQYF. The CDR3 DNA follows: TGTGCCAGCTCGGGCGGGGGAACAGGGGCCTACGAGCAGTACTTC.

The V and J genes are TRBV9 and TRBJ2-7, with 8 positions matching TRBD2. With 0 bases clipped from V and 5 bases from J, the junction kept 4 bases outside the gene matches. Germline loops: CDR1 SGDLS, CDR2 YYNGEE. This CDR3 has 14 residues. The CDR3 loop is CASSVGAGGHEQYF. CDR3 bases: TGTGCCAGCAGCGTAGGGGCGGGAGGACACGAGCAGTACTTC.

The chain combines TRBV7-9 with TRBJ1-1, with 9 bases fitting TRBD1. The germline gives CDR1 SEHNR, CDR2 FQNEAQ (reference sequence). J gave up 5 bases and V 5 bases, and 6 bases lay outside the gene matches. The CDR3 extends over 14 amino acids. CDR3 amino acids: CASSNGTGLTEAFF. CDR3 coding DNA: TGTGCCAGCAGCAACGGGACAGGGTTGACTGAAGCTTTCTTT.

The CDR3 nucleotides are TGTGCCAGCTCACCGAACCCTGGATCCGTGTTTAATGAAAAACTGTTTTTT. Translation gives CASSPNPGSVFNEKLFF. This chain connects TRBV18 to TRBJ1-4, with unresolved D. The CDR3 runs 17 residues. The germline V gene encodes CDR1 KGHSH and CDR2 LQKENI. Between the trimmed V and J ends, which lost 3 bases and 4 bases, there was a span of 18 bases.

The chain carries TRBV28 and TRBJ1-2; tentatively, D is TRBD1 (6 bases). CDR3 length: 19 residues. The V end was cut by 6 bases, the J end by 6 bases, with 32 bases between. Germline loops: CDR1 MDHEN, CDR2 SYDVKM. The CDR3 DNA reads TGTGCCAGCAGCCACGAAGGGGGACGGAACCCCCTCGGAAGAGATGGCTACACCTTC. Its translation is CASSHEGGRNPLGRDGYTF.

V gene TRBV7-9 combines with J gene TRBJ2-3; TRBD1 or TRBD2 may be the D gene (6 bases each). This CDR3 spans 13 amino acids. Germline V lookup: CDR1 SEHNR, CDR2 FQNEAQ (reference sequence). V lost 8 bases to trimming and J lost 9 bases, with 18 bases between them. The CDR3 region is CASGTVWGATQYF. In nucleotides, the CDR3 is TGTGCCAGCGGTACCGTATGGGGGGCGACGCAGTATTTT.

J is TRBJ2-5 and V is TRBV28; 7 nucleotides agree with TRBD1. After removal of 6 bases from V and 4 bases from J, the junction contained 11 bases not matched to a gene. This CDR3 has 15 residues. Germline V CDR1 and CDR2: MDHEN, SYDVKM. The CDR3 DNA reads as TGTGCCAGCAGCGGTTCCGACAGGGCGGCAGAGACCCAGTACTTC. Translating it yields CASSGSDRAAETQYF.

A few counts support this clone. This rearrangement joins TRBV10-3 to TRBJ2-3; D remains unclear. The V gene lost 11 bases and the J gene lost 2 bases, with 8 bases spanning the gap. CDR1 and CDR2 (germline): ENHRY, SYGVKD. CDR3 size: 11 residues. CDR3 sequence (DNA): TGTGCCGTCGGTTTCACAGATACGCAGTATTTT. Translated: CAVGFTDTQYF.

The chain combines TRBV9 with TRBJ2-3; 10 nucleotides agree with TRBD2. V lost 4 bases, J lost 6 bases, and 11 bases stayed unmatched. The germline CDR1 and CDR2 sequences are SGDLS and YYNGEE. The CDR3 loop spans 16 amino acids. The CDR3 bases are TGTGCCAGCAGCCCCGGGACTAGCGTGCCCTCTGATACGCAGTATTTT. Amino acids: CASSPGTSVPSDTQYF.

The CDR3 loop reads CASSLEGLSTDTQYF. In DNA form, the CDR3 reads TGTGCCAGCAGCTTAGAGGGACTGAGCACAGATACGCAGTATTTT. The V call is TRBV7-2, the J call TRBJ2-3, with a weak D call TRBD2 (6 bases). Germline CDR1 SGHTA, CDR2 FQGNSA. V was trimmed by 1 base and J by 0 bases, leaving 8 bases between them. CDR3 length: 15 residues.

The rearrangement joins TRBV7-9 to TRBJ1-2; D not resolved. This CDR3 is built from 14 residues. Germline CDR1 reads SEHNR; CDR2 reads FQNEAQ (reference sequence). V was shortened by 5 bases and J by 8 bases, with 18 bases between the two germline ends. The CDR3 loop is CASSPSVGMEGYTF. The CDR3 DNA is TGTGCCAGCAGCCCTAGCGTGGGGATGGAGGGCTACACCTTC.

The chain uses TRBV19 and TRBJ2-4, with a tentative D call TRBD1 (5 bases). The CDR3 consists of 15 residues. The germline CDR1 and CDR2 sequences are LNHDA and SQIVND (reference sequence). The V end was cut by 7 bases, the J end by 3 bases, with 16 bases between. The CDR3 spells CASKGDWRGKNIQYF. DNA of the CDR3: TGTGCCAGTAAAGGGGATTGGAGAGGCAAAAACATTCAGTACTTC. The complete variable domain, with remaining parts taken from reference TRBV19 and TRBJ2-4, reads DGGITQSPKYLFRKEGQNVTLSCEQNLNHDAMYWYRQDPGQGLRLIYYSQIVNDFQKGDIAEGYSVSREKKESFPLTVTSAQKNPTAFYLCASKGDWRGKNIQYFGAGTRLSVL.

J is TRBJ2-3 and V is TRBV10-1, with 8 nucleotides matching TRBD2. This CDR3 spans 16 amino acids. The ends lost 6 bases at V and 3 bases at J; junction bases unmatched: 11. Germline CDR1 reads WNHNN; CDR2 reads SYGVQD (reference sequence). CDR3 DNA: TGCGCCAGCAGCTCCCAAGGCAGCGGGGGAACAGATACGCAGTATTTT. This codes for CASSSQGSGGTDTQYF.

The DNA of the CDR3 is TGTGCCAGCAGTCCCGACGGGCCCTACGAGCAGTACTTC. Amino acids: CASSPDGPYEQYF. The V and J genes are TRBV27 and TRBJ2-7; D is uncertain. Germline assignment: CDR1 MNHEY and CDR2 SMNVEV (reference sequence). The CDR3 sequence is 13 residues long. V was trimmed by 5 bases and J by 2 bases, leaving 10 bases between them.

The genes are TRBV2 and TRBJ1-4; 7 positions agree with TRBD1. V lost 6 bases to trimming and J lost 7 bases; unmatched junction nucleotides: 8. The CDR3 loop spans 14 amino acids. Per the germline V gene, CDR1 is SNHLY and CDR2 is FYNNEI. The CDR3 loop is CASSLRGGFEKLFF. The CDR3 DNA follows: TGTGCCAGCAGCTTGCGAGGGGGCTTTGAAAAACTGTTTTTT.

This clone was seen just once. The chain combines TRBV6-5 with TRBJ2-1, with 7 bases fitting TRBD1. V was clipped by 8 bases and J by 2 bases; unmatched bases: 9. Germline CDR1 and CDR2: MNHEY and SVGAGI. The CDR3 sequence is 15 residues long. The chain's CDR3 is CASSTRTGPYNEQFF. For the CDR3, the DNA is TGTGCCAGCTCGACTCGGACAGGTCCCTACAATGAGCAGTTCTTC.

This chain links TRBV7-8 with TRBJ2-7; 8 bases line up with TRBD1. CDR1 and CDR2 (germline): SGHVS, FQNEAQ. The CDR3 spans 16 residues. The V and J ends lost 5 bases and 3 bases, in that order; junction bases with no gene match: 12. DNA for the CDR3: TGTGCCAGCAGCCAAACAGGGACAGGCGCCTTCTACGAGCAGTACTTC. Translation gives CASSQTGTGAFYEQYF.

The chain links TRBV4-1 to TRBJ2-7; TRBD1 aligns across 10 bases. The length of the CDR3 is 11 residues. V lost 8 bases, J lost 5 bases, and 0 bases stayed unmatched. Germline V gene sequence: CDR1 MGHRA, CDR2 YSYEKL. CDR3 protein: CASGQGDEQYF. The DNA of the CDR3 is TGCGCCAGCGGACAGGGGGACGAGCAGTACTTC.

This chain joins TRBV7-2 and TRBJ2-2; 7 nucleotides align to TRBD1. This CDR3 spans 15 amino acids. J was trimmed by 0 bases and V by 5 bases; bases with no gene match: 3. Germline values: CDR1 SGHTA, CDR2 FQGNSA. Here the CDR3 reads CASSLTGSNTGELFF. DNA of the CDR3: TGTGCCAGCAGCCTGACAGGGTCGAACACCGGGGAGCTGTTTTTT.

The chain joins TRBV5-1 to TRBJ1-1, with 7 nucleotides matching TRBD1. Germline V gives CDR1 SGHRS, CDR2 YFSETQ. CDR3 length equals 16 residues. The V and J ends lost 4 bases and 10 bases, in that order; junction bases with no gene match: 19. CDR3 protein: CASSLLSMTGTLGAFF. The CDR3 bases are TGCGCCAGCAGCCTGCTCTCAATGACAGGGACCTTGGGAGCTTTCTTT.

This clone has only one observation. This chain uses TRBV30 with TRBJ2-3; 7 nucleotides align to TRBD2. This CDR3 has 13 amino acids. Germline V gene data show CDR1 as GTSNPN and CDR2 as SVGIG (reference sequence). With 4 bases clipped from V and 2 bases from J, the junction kept 3 bases outside the gene matches. The CDR3 DNA reads as TGTGCCTGGACTAGCGGATCCACAGATACGCAGTATTTT. Its protein product is CAWTSGSTDTQYF. The whole variable domain, filled in from reference TRBV30 and TRBJ2-3, reads SQTIHQWPATLVQPVGSPLSLECTVEGTSNPNLYWYRQAAGRGLQLLFYSVGIGQISSEVPQNLSASRPQDRQFILSSKKLLLSDSGFYLCAWTSGSTDTQYFGPGTRLTVL.

The chain carries TRBV5-1 and TRBJ1-2, with 9 bases matching TRBD1. Per germline, CDR1 SGHRS and CDR2 YFSETQ. The V gene end was trimmed by 3 bases and the J gene end by 4 bases; junction bases not matched to a gene: 1. CDR3 size: 13 residues. Here the CDR3 reads CASSSQGAYGYTF. Here the CDR3 DNA reads TGCGCCAGCAGCTCACAGGGGGCCTATGGCTACACCTTC.

The chain uses TRBV4-1 and TRBJ2-3; D is possibly TRBD2 (5 bases). Germline CDR1 MGHRA, CDR2 YSYEKL. The CDR3 consists of 14 residues. The germline V and J ends were trimmed by 1 base and 3 bases, with 8 bases remaining between them. The CDR3 nucleotides read TGCGCCAGCAGCCAAGGGACTGGAACAGATACGCAGTATTTT. It codes for CASSQGTGTDTQYF.

This chain links TRBV7-3 with TRBJ2-5, with D possibly being TRBD1 or TRBD2 (5 bases each). Trimming took off 4 bases at V and 3 bases at J, with 15 bases between the two ends. The germline V gene encodes CDR1 SGHTA and CDR2 FQGTGA. This CDR3 spans 15 amino acids. The DNA of the CDR3 is TGTGCCAGCAGCTCTGCCGGGACGGGGAAAGAGACCCAGTACTTC. Residues: CASSSAGTGKETQYF.

This rearrangement joins TRBV5-5 to TRBJ1-1; D perhaps matches TRBD1 (5 bases). V lost 0 bases to trimming and J lost 5 bases, with 17 bases between them. The CDR3 runs to 16 residues. Germline-derived CDR1 and CDR2 are SGHKS and YYEKEE (reference sequence). In nucleotides, the CDR3 is TGTGCCAGCAGCTTGGAGGCTGGGGCGGGGGAAACTGAAGCTTTCTTT. Its protein is CASSLEAGAGETEAFF.

V is TRBV5-1 and J is TRBJ1-1, with D possibly TRBD1 on 6 matching bases. The CDR3 is 14 amino acids. Germline assignment: CDR1 SGHRS and CDR2 YFSETQ. V dropped 4 bases and J dropped 5 bases, with 15 bases sitting between them. The chain's CDR3 is CASSRVTQGTEAFF. CDR3 DNA: TGCGCCAGCAGCCGGGTCACTCAGGGGACTGAAGCTTTCTTT. Looking up the rest from reference TRBV5-1 and TRBJ1-1 gives the full variable domain: KAGVTQTPRYLIKTRGQQVTLSCSPISGHRSVSWYQQTPGQGLQFLFEYFSETQRNKGNFPGRFSGRQFSNSRSEMNVSTLELGDSALYLCASSRVTQGTEAFFGQGTRLTVV.

In DNA, the CDR3 is TGTGCCAGCAGCGTAGCTAGCGGGAGGGCCGTCGGAGAAGAGACCCAGTACTTC. This codes for CASSVASGRAVGEETQYF. This sequence joins TRBV9 and TRBJ2-5; 12 bases are shared with TRBD2. Trimming cost V 0 bases and J 3 bases; bases outside gene matches: 9. Germline V CDR1 and CDR2: SGDLS, YYNGEE. The CDR3 totals 18 residues.